This TCR beta chain was recovered during a study of graft-versus-host responses after intestinal transplantation. Study information: Multivisceral, liver-intestinal, or isolated intestinal grafts were transplanted into recipients. The study gave all recipients anti-thymocyte globulin induction, then tacrolimus and steroids for about three years. Study results and caveats: The study associated peak circulating GvH clone levels with early post-transplant HvG declines. The study found high graft-versus-host to host-versus-graft clonal ratios in allografts of patients with graft-donor T cell macrochimerism.

Turning to this clone: The antigen is unknown.

Germline CDR1 and CDR2: GTSNPN and SVGIG (reference sequence). V lost 6 bases to trimming and J lost 2 bases; unmatched junction nucleotides: 3. This CDR3 comprises 14 residues. Some clones are missing from TCRdb's copy, which holds only in-frame ones; the method was immunoSEQ multiplex PCR. The sample contains roughly 69,000 clones, roughly 92% of which appear only once. The receptor comes from a human patient who received an intestinal transplant, so some T cells may come from the graft donor. This chain links TRBV30 with TRBJ2-1; 11 bases are shared with TRBD2. Sequences were derived from bone marrow, sampled 734 days after intestinal transplantation. CDR3 residues: CACISGRAYNEQFF. The CDR3 coding sequence is TGTGCCTGCATTAGCGGGAGGGCCTACAATGAGCAGTTCTTC.